A selection of T cell receptor beta chains follows, all from one sample in a study of identical twins. TCRdb re-derived calls from the 5' RACE reads in MiXCR, one entry per CDR3 protein. The sample shows about 530,000 distinct CDR3 sequences, 12% to 15% of them seen only once. The data were also submitted as part of a second study, on yellow fever vaccine responses in identical twins.

Sequences were obtained from CD4+ T cells sorted from blood. The receptors here all came from a woman aged 18-29 years in good health. Each CDR3 is given with its conserved first and last residue. Each record gives: V gene, J gene, D gene, clone size, CDR3 DNA, CDR3 protein. The D gene is left open where the match is weak. Rows give clone size only sometimes, using once, few, many, or a class for an expanded clone.

V gene: TRBV6-5
J gene: TRBJ2-1
D gene: TRBD2
clone size: few
CDR3 DNA: TGTGCCAGCAGTTACTCTGGACTAGCGAGGACCGAGCAGTTCTTC
CDR3 protein: CASSYSGLARTEQFF

V gene: TRBV5-1
J gene: TRBJ1-3
D gene: .
clone size: few
CDR3 DNA: TGCGCCAGCAGCCCTTTCATCCTACAGGGCCACTCTGGAAACACCATATATTTT
CDR3 protein: CASSPFILQGHSGNTIYF

V gene: TRBV24-1
J gene: TRBJ2-1
D gene: .
clone size: few
CDR3 DNA: TGTGCCACCAGTGATTTGCTGCAGGGACGGTGGTTCTTC
CDR3 protein: CATSDLLQGRWFF

V gene: TRBV6-4
J gene: TRBJ2-1
D gene: TRBD2
clone size: many
CDR3 DNA: TGTGCCAGCAGTAGACTAGCGGGAGGGAATGAGCAGTTCTTC
CDR3 protein: CASSRLAGGNEQFF

V gene: TRBV2
J gene: TRBJ1-5
D gene: .
clone size: few
CDR3 DNA: TGTGCCAGCAGTGGCAGGGAGGGCAATCAGCCCCAGCATTTT
CDR3 protein: CASSGREGNQPQHF

V gene: TRBV14
J gene: TRBJ2-7
D gene: TRBD1
clone size: .
CDR3 DNA: TGTGCCAGCAGCCGAGGGACAGGGGGCTACGAGCAGTACTTC
CDR3 protein: CASSRGTGGYEQYF

V gene: TRBV5-1
J gene: TRBJ2-1
D gene: .
clone size: many
CDR3 DNA: TGCGCCAGCAGCTTTGGCCTTAGGTTCTTC
CDR3 protein: CASSFGLRFF

V gene: TRBV19
J gene: TRBJ2-1
D gene: .
clone size: many
CDR3 DNA: TGTGCCAGTAGTATTGGGGGATCCTACAATGAGCAGTTCTTC
CDR3 protein: CASSIGGSYNEQFF

V gene: TRBV12-3/TRBV12-4
J gene: TRBJ1-1
D gene: TRBD1
clone size: few
CDR3 DNA: TGTGCCAGCAGTAACCCAGGACAGGGATGGGTCACTGAAGCTTTCTTT
CDR3 protein: CASSNPGQGWVTEAFF

V gene: TRBV28
J gene: TRBJ2-4
D gene: .
clone size: few
CDR3 DNA: TGTGCCAGCAGTTTTTTGGGGGAGGCCAAAAACATTCAGTACTTC
CDR3 protein: CASSFLGEAKNIQYF

V gene: TRBV27
J gene: TRBJ2-1
D gene: .
clone size: .
CDR3 DNA: TGTGCCAGCAGTCTCAGAGAACCGGGACAATCCTTTGGGGGTGAGCAGTTCTTC
CDR3 protein: CASSLREPGQSFGGEQFF

V gene: TRBV12-3/TRBV12-4
J gene: TRBJ2-3
D gene: .
clone size: .
CDR3 DNA: TGTGCCAGCTCCTCGAGGGCAGTAGATACGCAGTATTTT
CDR3 protein: CASSSRAVDTQYF

V gene: TRBV20-1
J gene: TRBJ1-2
D gene: .
clone size: few
CDR3 DNA: TGCAGTGCCCCCGGCGGTGTGCTCCAGACTGAGGGCTACACCTTC
CDR3 protein: CSAPGGVLQTEGYTF

V gene: TRBV5-6
J gene: TRBJ2-3
D gene: TRBD2
clone size: .
CDR3 DNA: TGTGCCAGCAGCCGATCCTCGACTAGCGATACGCAGTATTTT
CDR3 protein: CASSRSSTSDTQYF

V gene: TRBV19
J gene: TRBJ2-7
D gene: TRBD1
clone size: few
CDR3 DNA: TGTGCCAGTAGGGGGACAGCCGGGACGAAGGAGCACGAGCAGTACTTC
CDR3 protein: CASRGTAGTKEHEQYF

V gene: TRBV6-5
J gene: TRBJ2-3
D gene: .
clone size: .
CDR3 DNA: TGTGCCAGCAGTTACTCGCTTGGGGGCTCCCTCACAGATACGCAGTATTTT
CDR3 protein: CASSYSLGGSLTDTQYF

V gene: TRBV4-2
J gene: TRBJ2-5
D gene: .
clone size: many
CDR3 DNA: TGTGCCAGCAGCCAAGGGGGCCCTAGTAAATACCAAGAGACCCAGTACTTC
CDR3 protein: CASSQGGPSKYQETQYF

V gene: TRBV12-3/TRBV12-4
J gene: TRBJ2-7
D gene: TRBD1
clone size: many
CDR3 DNA: TGTGCCAGCAGTTTTCGGGACAGGGGCTACGAGCAGTACTTC
CDR3 protein: CASSFRDRGYEQYF

V gene: TRBV10-3
J gene: TRBJ2-1
D gene: TRBD2
clone size: .
CDR3 DNA: TGTGCCATCAAGGCGGGAGGATCCTACAATGAGCAGTTCTTC
CDR3 protein: CAIKAGGSYNEQFF

V gene: TRBV7-8
J gene: TRBJ2-3
D gene: .
clone size: .
CDR3 DNA: TGTGCCAGCAGCTTAAAGGGGGGGGGCACAGATACGCAGTATTTT
CDR3 protein: CASSLKGGGTDTQYF

V gene: TRBV12-3/TRBV12-4
J gene: TRBJ1-5
D gene: .
clone size: .
CDR3 DNA: TGTGCCAGCAGTTTCCCTGGAGGGAGCAATCAGCCCCAGCATTTT
CDR3 protein: CASSFPGGSNQPQHF

V gene: TRBV18
J gene: TRBJ1-1
D gene: .
clone size: many
CDR3 DNA: TGTGCCAGCTCACCACAGGGGAACACTGAAGCTTTCTTT
CDR3 protein: CASSPQGNTEAFF

V gene: TRBV28
J gene: TRBJ2-7
D gene: TRBD2
clone size: .
CDR3 DNA: TGTGCCAGCAGTTTAGACGGGAGGGCCCGACCCGAGCAGTACTTC
CDR3 protein: CASSLDGRARPEQYF

V gene: TRBV7-9
J gene: TRBJ2-1
D gene: .
clone size: .
CDR3 DNA: TGTGCCAGCAGCTTAAGGTTTTCCGGTCTACGTGACAATGAGCAGTTCTTC
CDR3 protein: CASSLRFSGLRDNEQFF

V gene: TRBV7-9
J gene: TRBJ2-1
D gene: .
clone size: few
CDR3 DNA: TGTGCCAGCAGCTCTTCCCGGAGAGCCCTTAATGAGCAGTTCTTC
CDR3 protein: CASSSSRRALNEQFF

V gene: TRBV19
J gene: TRBJ2-1
D gene: TRBD2
clone size: .
CDR3 DNA: TGTGCCAGTAGTCCTAGCGGGAGGGCCGGCAATGAGCAGTTCTTC
CDR3 protein: CASSPSGRAGNEQFF

V gene: TRBV5-1
J gene: TRBJ2-5
D gene: .
clone size: many
CDR3 DNA: TGCGCCAGCAGGCTAGTACAGGAGACCCAGTACTTC
CDR3 protein: CASRLVQETQYF

V gene: TRBV3-1
J gene: TRBJ2-1
D gene: .
clone size: few
CDR3 DNA: TGTGCCAGCAGCCAAGACAGGGGCTCGAGCTCCTACAATGAGCAGTTCTTC
CDR3 protein: CASSQDRGSSSYNEQFF

V gene: TRBV7-2
J gene: TRBJ1-1
D gene: .
clone size: many
CDR3 DNA: TGTGCCAGCTCGAGAGTGACGGGGACTGAAGCTTTCTTT
CDR3 protein: CASSRVTGTEAFF

V gene: TRBV12-3/TRBV12-4
J gene: TRBJ2-2
D gene: TRBD1
clone size: few
CDR3 DNA: TGTGCCAGCCGCCCGAGGGGGCTAACCGGGGAGCTGTTTTTT
CDR3 protein: CASRPRGLTGELFF

V gene: TRBV7-7
J gene: TRBJ2-5
D gene: .
clone size: .
CDR3 DNA: TGTGCCAGCAGCTTCGGGCTCCAAGAGACCCAGTACTTC
CDR3 protein: CASSFGLQETQYF

V gene: TRBV28
J gene: TRBJ2-3
D gene: TRBD1
clone size: .
CDR3 DNA: TGTGCCAGCAGTTCCGGACAGGGGTGGTTCACAGATACGCAGTATTTT
CDR3 protein: CASSSGQGWFTDTQYF

V gene: TRBV7-9
J gene: TRBJ2-1
D gene: .
clone size: .
CDR3 DNA: TGTGCCAGCAGCGCGGCTCGCAATGAGCAGTTCTTC
CDR3 protein: CASSAARNEQFF

V gene: TRBV7-6
J gene: TRBJ2-1
D gene: TRBD1
clone size: once
CDR3 DNA: TGTGCCAGCAGTAAATTGAGCGGGACAGGGGAGCAGTTCTTC
CDR3 protein: CASSKLSGTGEQFF

V gene: TRBV14
J gene: TRBJ2-5
D gene: .
clone size: few
CDR3 DNA: TGTGCCAGCAGCCAGACCTCGTCGGAGACCCAGTACTTC
CDR3 protein: CASSQTSSETQYF

V gene: TRBV5-1
J gene: TRBJ1-1
D gene: .
clone size: .
CDR3 DNA: TGCGCCAGCAGCTACTCAGGGGCGTTATTTGAAGCTTTCTTT
CDR3 protein: CASSYSGALFEAFF

V gene: TRBV20-1
J gene: TRBJ2-1
D gene: TRBD2
clone size: few
CDR3 DNA: TGCAGTGCTAGTACACTAGCGGGGTTATACAATGAGCAGTTCTTC
CDR3 protein: CSASTLAGLYNEQFF

V gene: TRBV20-1
J gene: TRBJ1-2
D gene: TRBD1
clone size: .
CDR3 DNA: TGCAGTGCAAAGGGACAGTGGACCTTTTTCCACACCTTC
CDR3 protein: CSAKGQWTFFHTF

V gene: TRBV5-1
J gene: TRBJ2-3
D gene: TRBD2
clone size: few
CDR3 DNA: TGCGCCAGCAGCCGGAAGAGACTAGCTGGCACAGATACGCAGTATTTT
CDR3 protein: CASSRKRLAGTDTQYF

V gene: TRBV11-2
J gene: TRBJ2-5
D gene: .
clone size: few
CDR3 DNA: TGTTCCAGCAGCTCCTCCCGGGGGCGGCGGGAGACCCAGTACTTC
CDR3 protein: CSSSSSRGRRETQYF

V gene: TRBV27
J gene: TRBJ2-6
D gene: .
clone size: few
CDR3 DNA: TGTGCCAGCAGTGGAAGGATGTCTGGGGCCAACGTCCTGACTTTC
CDR3 protein: CASSGRMSGANVLTF

V gene: TRBV5-1
J gene: TRBJ2-1
D gene: .
clone size: many
CDR3 DNA: TGCGCCAGCAGCTTGGAGGTTGGAAAGTACAATGAGCAGTTCTTC
CDR3 protein: CASSLEVGKYNEQFF

V gene: TRBV20-1
J gene: TRBJ2-5
D gene: TRBD2
clone size: few
CDR3 DNA: TGCAGTGCTTCTACCTTAGCGGGGGGGCTTGAGACCCAGTACTTC
CDR3 protein: CSASTLAGGLETQYF

V gene: TRBV6-6
J gene: TRBJ2-3
D gene: .
clone size: .
CDR3 DNA: TGTGCCAGCAGTGATTCAACAGATACGCAGTATTTT
CDR3 protein: CASSDSTDTQYF

V gene: TRBV5-1
J gene: TRBJ2-5
D gene: .
clone size: few
CDR3 DNA: TGCGCCAGCAGCTTGGCCTGGGAAAAGCGCATTCTGCCCCTACAAGAGACCCAGTACTTC
CDR3 protein: CASSLAWEKRILPLQETQYF

V gene: TRBV7-2
J gene: TRBJ2-1
D gene: .
clone size: few
CDR3 DNA: TGTGCCAGCAGCTTAACAAATAAGCAGTTCTTC
CDR3 protein: CASSLTNKQFF

V gene: TRBV6-1
J gene: TRBJ2-6
D gene: .
clone size: few
CDR3 DNA: TGTGCCAGCAGGACTAGCTCTGGGGCCAACGTCCTGACTTTC
CDR3 protein: CASRTSSGANVLTF

V gene: TRBV12-3/TRBV12-4
J gene: TRBJ2-1
D gene: .
clone size: few
CDR3 DNA: TGTGCCAGCAGTTTAAAGGTTGCCGGCGGGGATGAGCAGTTCTTC
CDR3 protein: CASSLKVAGGDEQFF

V gene: TRBV20-1
J gene: TRBJ2-2
D gene: .
clone size: few
CDR3 DNA: TGCAGTGCGTACGACTCCGACACCGGGGAGCTGTTTTTT
CDR3 protein: CSAYDSDTGELFF

V gene: TRBV4-1
J gene: TRBJ2-1
D gene: TRBD2
clone size: many
CDR3 DNA: TGCGCCAGCAGCCAAGACGGGAGGGCAGCCTACAATGAGCAGTTCTTC
CDR3 protein: CASSQDGRAAYNEQFF